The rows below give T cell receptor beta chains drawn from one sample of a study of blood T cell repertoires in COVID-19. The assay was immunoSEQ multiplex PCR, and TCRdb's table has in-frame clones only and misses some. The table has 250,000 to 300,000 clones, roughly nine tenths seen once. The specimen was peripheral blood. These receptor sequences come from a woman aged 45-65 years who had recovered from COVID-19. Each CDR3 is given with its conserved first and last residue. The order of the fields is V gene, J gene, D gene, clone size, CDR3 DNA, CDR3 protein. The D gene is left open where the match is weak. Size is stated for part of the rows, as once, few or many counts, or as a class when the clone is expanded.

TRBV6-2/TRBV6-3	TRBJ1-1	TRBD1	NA	TGTGCCAGCACCCCGCCGGGACAGCCAGCTGAAGCTTTCTTT	CASTPPGQPAEAFF
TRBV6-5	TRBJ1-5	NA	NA	TGTGCCAGCAGTCTATCCAGAGAGGATAATCAGCCCCAGCATTTT	CASSLSREDNQPQHF
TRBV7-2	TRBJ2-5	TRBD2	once	TGTGCCAGCAGCCCAATTCTAGCGGGAGAGACCCAGTACTTC	CASSPILAGETQYF
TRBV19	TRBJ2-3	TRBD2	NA	TGTGCCAGTAGCGGACTAGCGGGAGGGCCAATCGGCACAGATACGCAGTATTTT	CASSGLAGGPIGTDTQYF
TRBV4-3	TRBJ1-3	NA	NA	TGCGCCAGCAGCCAAAATTCGGGGATAGGAAACACCATATATTTT	CASSQNSGIGNTIYF
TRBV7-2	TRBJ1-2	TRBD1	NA	TGTGCCAGCAGCTTAGAAGGGACAGGGGGCAGGTATGGCTACACCTTC	CASSLEGTGGRYGYTF
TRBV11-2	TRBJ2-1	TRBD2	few	TGTGCCAGCAGCTTCGGACTAGCCTATGAGCAGTTCTTC	CASSFGLAYEQFF
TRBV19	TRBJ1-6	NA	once	TGTGCCAGTAGTACCCAGGGTTCAAATAATTCACCCCTCCACTTT	CASSTQGSNNSPLHF
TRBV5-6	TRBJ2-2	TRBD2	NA	TGTGCCAGCCACCAACCGGGACTAGCGGACGGCGGGGAGCTGTTTTTT	CASHQPGLADGGELFF
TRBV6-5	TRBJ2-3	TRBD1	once	TGTGCCAGCAGAAGGGAGGACAGGGGAACAGATACGCAGTATTTT	CASRREDRGTDTQYF
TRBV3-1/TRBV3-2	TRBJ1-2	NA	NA	TGTGCCAGCAGCCAGACTAGGACGGCTTATGGCTACACCTTC	CASSQTRTAYGYTF
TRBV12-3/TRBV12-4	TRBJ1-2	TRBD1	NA	TGTGCCAGCAGCCCTGGGGACAGTTGGGGCTACACCTTC	CASSPGDSWGYTF
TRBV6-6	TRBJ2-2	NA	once	TGTGCCAGCAGCCTACTAGGCGGGGAGCTGTTTTTT	CASSLLGGELFF
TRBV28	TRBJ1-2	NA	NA	TGTGCCAGCAGTTTATGGTCCGGGGGGAGTGTTAATGGCTACACCTTC	CASSLWSGGSVNGYTF
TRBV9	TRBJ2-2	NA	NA	TGTGCCAGCAGCGTAGCTGGTAGGGGGAGAACCGGGGAGCTGTTTTTT	CASSVAGRGRTGELFF
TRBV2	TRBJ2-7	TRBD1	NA	TGTGCCGGGACAGGCACCCGCTCCTACGAGCAGTACTTC	CAGTGTRSYEQYF
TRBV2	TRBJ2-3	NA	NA	TGTGCCAGCAGGGCCAACGGGGGCACAGATACGCAGTATTTT	CASRANGGTDTQYF
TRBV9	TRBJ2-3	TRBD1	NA	TGTGCCAGCAGCGTAGCTACGAGACAGGGGGCAGATACGCAGTATTTT	CASSVATRQGADTQYF